Below, one T cell receptor beta chain is given with its context. Participants, 18 to 89 years old, spanned under 25 US areas. In assigning cohorts, the study relied on participant-reported clinical history. The data are from a study of blood T cell repertoires in COVID-19. This CDR3 contains 16 residues. Germline V gives CDR1 LNHNV, CDR2 YYDKDF (reference sequence). Trimming took off 0 bases at V and 8 bases at J, with 16 bases between the two ends. In the original processing: Reference gene primer amplification yielded estimated nucleated cell counts. Sequenced by immunoSEQ multiplex PCR; TCRdb stores in-frame clones only, minus some. The DNA was the basis for D and trimming; V, J and clone size are from that table. This table holds over 200,000 clones, about 87% found once.

Sequencing was done on a sample of PBMCs or T cells enriched from blood (not recorded which). The TCR sequence derives from a man in his late teens or twenties with acute COVID-19. V usage is TRBV15 and J usage is TRBJ1-4, with D perhaps matching TRBD1 (5 bases). CDR3 bases: TGTGCCACCAGCAGAGATGTGGGGCAGGGTAACGAAAAACTGTTTTTT. Protein product: CATSRDVGQGNEKLFF.